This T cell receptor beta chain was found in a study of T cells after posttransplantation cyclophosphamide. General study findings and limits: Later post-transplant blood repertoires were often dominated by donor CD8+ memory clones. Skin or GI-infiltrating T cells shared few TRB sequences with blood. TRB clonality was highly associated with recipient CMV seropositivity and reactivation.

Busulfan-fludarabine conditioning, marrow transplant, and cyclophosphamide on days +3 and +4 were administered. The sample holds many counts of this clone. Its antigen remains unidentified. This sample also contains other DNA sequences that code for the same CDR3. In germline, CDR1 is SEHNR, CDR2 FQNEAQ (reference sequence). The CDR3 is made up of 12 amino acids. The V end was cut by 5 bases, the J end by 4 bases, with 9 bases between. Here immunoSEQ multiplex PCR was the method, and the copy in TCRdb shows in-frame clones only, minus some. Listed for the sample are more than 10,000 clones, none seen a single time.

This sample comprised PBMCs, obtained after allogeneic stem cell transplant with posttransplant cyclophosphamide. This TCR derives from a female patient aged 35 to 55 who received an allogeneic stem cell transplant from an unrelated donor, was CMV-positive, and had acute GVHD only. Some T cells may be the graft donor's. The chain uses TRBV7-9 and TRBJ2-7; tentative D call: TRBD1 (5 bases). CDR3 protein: CASSPTDYEQYF. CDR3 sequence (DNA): TGTGCCAGCAGCCCGACAGATTACGAGCAGTACTTC.